The 18 T cell receptor beta chains given below trace back to one sample, sequenced in a study of shared clonotypes between healthy human individuals. TCRdb's copy holds only in-frame clones and misses some; the assay was immunoSEQ multiplex PCR. The sample holds more than 900,000 clones, approximately 80% seen once. Source material: memory CD4+ T cells from PBMCs. Noted subset: CD45RA-negative fraction. These receptors all come from a man aged 18 to 35 in good health. Some clones in this sample may be carry-over from other donors' samples.

J is TRBJ2-7 and V is TRBV5-4; 8 nucleotides agree with TRBD2. Per the germline V gene, CDR1 is SGHNT and CDR2 is YYREEE (reference sequence). The CDR3 runs 14 residues. V lost 4 bases, J lost 5 bases, and 8 bases stayed unmatched. As DNA, the CDR3 is TGTGCCAGCAGCCCGGGACGGCGGGAGGACGAGCAGTACTTC. Translating gives CASSPGRREDEQYF.

The chain uses TRBV5-4 and TRBJ2-7; D is possibly TRBD1 or TRBD2 (5 bases each). V was shortened by 2 bases and J by 5 bases, with 11 bases between the two germline ends. Germline V gene lookup returns CDR1 SGHNT and CDR2 YYREEE (reference sequence). The CDR3 spans 13 residues. CDR3: CASSFRGVDEQYF. DNA for the CDR3: TGTGCCAGCAGCTTCAGAGGGGTGGACGAGCAGTACTTC. The variable domain in full, with the rest retrieved from reference TRBV5-4 and TRBJ2-7, is ETGVTQSPTHLIKTRGQQVTLRCSSQSGHNTVSWYQQALGQGPQFIFQYYREEENGRGNFPPRFSGLQFPNYSSELNVNALELDDSALYLCASSFRGVDEQYFGPGTRLTVT.

The chain recombines TRBV28 with TRBJ1-5; no firm D call. Trimming stripped 4 bases from V and 11 bases from J, with 12 bases between. The CDR3 is made up of 12 amino acids. Germline V gene data show CDR1 as MDHEN and CDR2 as SYDVKM. Here the CDR3 reads CASSSHVASQHF. CDR3 DNA: TGTGCCAGCAGTTCACACGTTGCGTCCCAGCATTTT.

The genes are TRBV5-1 and TRBJ2-7, with TRBD1 matching 9 bases. CDR1 and CDR2 (germline): SGHRS, YFSETQ. J lost 4 bases, V lost 2 bases, and 7 bases had no gene match. This CDR3 region has 15 residues. The CDR3: CASSLGTGSVYEQYF. The CDR3, as DNA: TGCGCCAGCAGCTTAGGGACAGGGTCGGTTTACGAGCAGTACTTC.

A few counts support this clone. V and J are TRBV29-1 and TRBJ1-1; D remains unclear. CDR3 length: 12 amino acids. CDR1 SQVTM and CDR2 ANQGSEA come from the germline V gene. Trimming left V 3 bases short and J 5 bases short, with 10 bases between. CDR3 in DNA: TGCAGCGTTGAGGTTCCCTCTACTGAAGCTTTCTTT. Translated, it gives CSVEVPSTEAFF.

This clone was seen only a few times. The V call is TRBV19, the J call TRBJ2-6, with D unresolved. The CDR3 has 18 amino acids. With 5 bases removed from V and 0 bases from J, the gap between germline ends came to 17 bases. Germline assignment: CDR1 LNHDA and CDR2 SQIVND (reference sequence). This CDR3 is CASSPRHRTNSGANVLTF. The CDR3 nucleotides are TGTGCCAGTAGTCCCCGACACAGAACCAACTCTGGGGCCAACGTCCTGACTTTC.

J is TRBJ2-1 and V is TRBV5-6, with D tentatively TRBD2 (5 bases). This CDR3 spans 15 amino acids. The ends were cut back, 5 bases at V and 10 bases at J, with 22 bases in the middle. Germline V gives CDR1 SGHDT, CDR2 YYEEEE. The chain's CDR3 is CASREIKRPPTEQFF. The CDR3, as DNA: TGTGCCAGCAGGGAGATCAAGCGGCCCCCAACGGAGCAGTTCTTC.

The chain recombines TRBV29-1 with TRBJ2-3, with D perhaps matching TRBD2 (5 bases). Trimming stripped 6 bases from V and 3 bases from J, with 16 bases between. This CDR3 is built from 14 residues. Germline assignment: CDR1 SQVTM and CDR2 ANQGSEA. CDR3 coding DNA: TGCAGCGTGGACCTGAAGGGAGCTACAGATACGCAGTATTTT. It specifies CSVDLKGATDTQYF.

This sequence joins TRBV5-5 and TRBJ2-5; D possibly matches TRBD1 or TRBD2 (5 bases each). CDR1 SGHKS and CDR2 YYEKEE come from the germline V gene (reference sequence). The CDR3 runs to 13 residues. The V end was cut by 3 bases, the J end by 2 bases, with 8 bases between. In nucleotides, the CDR3 is TGTGCCAGCAGCTCGGGACCTCAAGAGACCCAGTACTTC. The encoded protein is CASSSGPQETQYF.

The rearrangement links TRBV5-1 to TRBJ1-1; possibly TRBD1 for D (6 bases). Per the germline V gene, CDR1 is SGHRS and CDR2 is YFSETQ. The CDR3 extends over 14 amino acids. V lost 3 bases, J lost 8 bases, and 17 bases lay in between. The CDR3 region is CASSSTTGIREAFF. Written as DNA, the CDR3 is TGCGCCAGCAGCTCTACCACAGGGATCCGAGAAGCTTTCTTT.

V and J are TRBV21-1 and TRBJ1-1. TRBV21-1 corresponds to a pseudogene. The CDR3 has 12 residues. The CDR3: CASSKNPLEAFF. CDR3 DNA sequence: TGTGCCAGCAGCAAAAACCCCCTTGAAGCTTTCTTT.

Worth noting for this clone: A read error is possible here, since a much larger clone lies one base away. The chain combines TRBV25-1 with TRBJ1-1; 8 bases are shared with TRBD1. The CDR3 has 14 amino acids. The V gene end was trimmed by 3 bases and the J gene end by 1 base; junction bases not matched to a gene: 1. The germline CDR1 and CDR2 sequences are MGHDK and SYGVNS. This CDR3 reads CASSEGQANTEAFF. As DNA, the CDR3 is TGTGCCAGCAGTGAGGGACAGGCGAACACTGAAGCTTTCTTT.

The rearrangement uses TRBV5-5 and TRBJ2-3; D remains ambiguous. The CDR3 sequence is 15 residues long. Deletions cut 2 bases from V and 0 bases from J, with 10 bases between. CDR1 SGHKS and CDR2 YYEKEE come from the germline V gene (reference sequence). CDR3 in DNA: TGTGCCAGCAGCTTCATCCTGCGGAGCACAGATACGCAGTATTTT. It yields the protein CASSFILRSTDTQYF.

This clone was observed a handful of times. The chain employs TRBV7-9 and TRBJ1-1, with 9 positions matching TRBD1. CDR3 length: 15 amino acids. The germline CDR1 and CDR2 sequences are SEHNR and FQNEAQ (reference sequence). Trimming removed 5 bases from V and 5 bases from J; junction bases left unmatched: 9. The CDR3 loop reads CASSTGGAVYTEAFF. For the CDR3, the DNA is TGTGCCAGCAGCACAGGGGGCGCGGTGTATACTGAAGCTTTCTTT.

This chain uses TRBV5-4 with TRBJ2-1; TRBD2 matches at 11 bases. J gave up 7 bases and V 4 bases, and 4 bases lay outside the gene matches. This CDR3 comprises 14 residues. In germline, CDR1 is SGHNT, CDR2 YYREEE (reference sequence). For the CDR3, the DNA is TGTGCCAGCAGCATAGGACTAGCGGGTAATGAGCAGTTCTTC. This gives the protein CASSIGLAGNEQFF.

This clone was detected only once. V gene TRBV28 combines with J gene TRBJ2-5; 7 bases are a match to TRBD1. V was clipped by 5 bases and J by 3 bases; unmatched bases: 6. CDR1 MDHEN and CDR2 SYDVKM come from the germline V gene. The CDR3 extends over 14 amino acids. The CDR3 loop is CASSPLGTEETQYF. Here the CDR3 DNA reads TGTGCCAGCAGTCCACTGGGGACAGAAGAGACCCAGTACTTC. Complete variable domain (other parts from reference TRBV28 and TRBJ2-5): DVKVTQSSRYLVKRTGEKVFLECVQDMDHENMFWYRQDPGLGLRLIYFSYDVKMKEKGDIPEGYSVSREKKERFSLILESASTNQTSMYLCASSPLGTEETQYFGPGTRLLVL.

The V and J genes are TRBV5-4 and TRBJ2-5, with D unresolved. The V gene lost 7 bases and the J gene lost 2 bases, with 18 bases spanning the gap. From germline, CDR1 is SGHNT and CDR2 YYREEE (reference sequence). The CDR3 consists of 15 residues. The CDR3 spells CASGSGPAPQETQYF. The CDR3 region has the DNA TGTGCCAGCGGGTCCGGGCCAGCGCCACAAGAGACCCAGTACTTC.

The chain uses TRBV6-1 and TRBJ1-1; TRBD1 is a possible D gene (6 bases). V was shortened by 6 bases and J by 5 bases, with 13 bases between the two germline ends. This CDR3 comprises 13 residues. CDR1 is MNHNS and CDR2 is SASEGT in the germline V gene. This CDR3 is CASRHQGRTEAFF. CDR3 coding DNA: TGTGCCAGCAGGCATCAGGGGAGAACTGAAGCTTTCTTT.